This T cell receptor (beta chain) came from a study of blood T cell repertoires in COVID-19. This CDR3 has 16 residues. The junction had 4 bases not matched to a gene; V was cut back by 4 bases and J by 1 base. CDR1 and CDR2 (germline): SGHRS, YFSETQ. Authors' data handling: Reference gene primer amplification yielded estimated nucleated cell counts. Measured with immunoSEQ multiplex PCR; TCRdb has only the in-frame clones, and not every one. That table gives V, J and clone size, and the DNA gave D and trimming. Seen here are a few hundred thousand clones, roughly nine tenths observed once, and the top ten hold around a tenth.

Sequencing was performed on peripheral blood. The receptor's source is a man aged 40-50 years who had recovered from COVID-19. The chain carries TRBV5-1 and TRBJ2-2, with 10 nucleotides matching TRBD2. The CDR3 is CASSPSSGRNTGELFF. CDR3 nucleotides: TGCGCCAGCAGCCCGTCTAGCGGGAGGAACACCGGGGAGCTGTTTTTT.